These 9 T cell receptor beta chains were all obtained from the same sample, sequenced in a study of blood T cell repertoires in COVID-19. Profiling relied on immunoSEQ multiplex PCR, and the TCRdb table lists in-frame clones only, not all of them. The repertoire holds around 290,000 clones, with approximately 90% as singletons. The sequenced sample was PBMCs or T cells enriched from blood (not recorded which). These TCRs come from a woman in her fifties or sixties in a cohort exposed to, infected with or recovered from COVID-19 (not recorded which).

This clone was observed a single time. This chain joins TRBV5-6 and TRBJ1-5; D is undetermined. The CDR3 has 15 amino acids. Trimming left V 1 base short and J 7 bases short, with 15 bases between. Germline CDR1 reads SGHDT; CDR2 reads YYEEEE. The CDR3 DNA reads TGTGCCAGCAGCTTGCGTCCGGGGTCCTGGCAGCCCCAGCATTTT. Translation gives CASSLRPGSWQPQHF.

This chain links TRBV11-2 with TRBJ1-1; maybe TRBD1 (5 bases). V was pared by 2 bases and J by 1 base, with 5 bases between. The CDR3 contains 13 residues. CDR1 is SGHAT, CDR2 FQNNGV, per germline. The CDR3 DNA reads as TGTGCCAGCAGCTTACAGGGGAACACTGAAGCTTTCTTT. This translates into CASSLQGNTEAFF.

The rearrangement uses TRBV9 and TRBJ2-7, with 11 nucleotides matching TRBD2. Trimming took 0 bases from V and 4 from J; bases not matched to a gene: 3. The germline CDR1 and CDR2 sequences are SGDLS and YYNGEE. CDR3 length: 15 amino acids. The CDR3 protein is CASSVAGTSGYEQYF. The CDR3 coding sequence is TGTGCCAGCAGCGTAGCCGGGACTAGCGGTTACGAGCAGTACTTC.

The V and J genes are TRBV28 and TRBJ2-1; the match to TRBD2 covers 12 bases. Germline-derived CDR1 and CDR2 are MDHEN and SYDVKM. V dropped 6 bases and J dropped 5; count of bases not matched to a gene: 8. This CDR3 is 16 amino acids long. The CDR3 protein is CASSLWTSGAHNEQFF. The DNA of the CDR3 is TGTGCCAGCAGCCTCTGGACTAGCGGGGCCCACAATGAGCAGTTCTTC. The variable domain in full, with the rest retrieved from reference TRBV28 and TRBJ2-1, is DVKVTQSSRYLVKRTGEKVFLECVQDMDHENMFWYRQDPGLGLRLIYFSYDVKMKEKGDIPEGYSVSREKKERFSLILESASTNQTSMYLCASSLWTSGAHNEQFFGPGTRLTVL.

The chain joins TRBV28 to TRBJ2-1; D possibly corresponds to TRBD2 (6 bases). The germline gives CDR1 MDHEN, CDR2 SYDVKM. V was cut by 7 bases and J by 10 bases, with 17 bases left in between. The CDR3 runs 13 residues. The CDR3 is CASKGTPVGEQFF. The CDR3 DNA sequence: TGTGCCAGCAAAGGGACTCCCGTCGGGGAGCAGTTCTTC.

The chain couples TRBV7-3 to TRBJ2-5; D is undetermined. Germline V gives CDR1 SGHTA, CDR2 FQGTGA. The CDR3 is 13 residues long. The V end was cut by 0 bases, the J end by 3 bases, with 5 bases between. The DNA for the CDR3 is TGTGCCAGCAGCTTAACCTTAAAAGAGACCCAGTACTTC. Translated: CASSLTLKETQYF. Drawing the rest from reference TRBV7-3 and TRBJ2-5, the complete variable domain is GAGVSQTPSNKVTEKGKYVELRCDPISGHTALYWYRQSLGQGPEFLIYFQGTGAADDSGLPNDRFFAVRPEGSVSTLKIQRTERGDSAVYLCASSLTLKETQYFGPGTRLLVL.

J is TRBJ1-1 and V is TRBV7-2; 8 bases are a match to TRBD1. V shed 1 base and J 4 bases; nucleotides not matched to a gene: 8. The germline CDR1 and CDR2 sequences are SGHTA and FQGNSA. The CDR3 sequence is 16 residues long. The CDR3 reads CASSLEAARGLTEAFF. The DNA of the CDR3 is TGTGCCAGCAGCTTAGAGGCGGCCAGGGGGCTCACTGAAGCTTTCTTT.

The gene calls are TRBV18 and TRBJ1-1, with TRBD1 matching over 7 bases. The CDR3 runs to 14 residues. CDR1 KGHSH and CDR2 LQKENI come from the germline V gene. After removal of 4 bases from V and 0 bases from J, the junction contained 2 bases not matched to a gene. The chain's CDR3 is CASSRQGMNTEAFF. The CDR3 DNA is TGTGCCAGCTCACGACAGGGCATGAACACTGAAGCTTTCTTT.

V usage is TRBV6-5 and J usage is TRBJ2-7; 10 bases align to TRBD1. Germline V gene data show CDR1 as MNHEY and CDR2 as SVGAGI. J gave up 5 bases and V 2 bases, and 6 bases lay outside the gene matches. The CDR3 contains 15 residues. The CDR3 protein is CASSYRGQGWDEQYF. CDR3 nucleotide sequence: TGTGCCAGCAGTTACAGGGGACAGGGGTGGGACGAGCAGTACTTC.